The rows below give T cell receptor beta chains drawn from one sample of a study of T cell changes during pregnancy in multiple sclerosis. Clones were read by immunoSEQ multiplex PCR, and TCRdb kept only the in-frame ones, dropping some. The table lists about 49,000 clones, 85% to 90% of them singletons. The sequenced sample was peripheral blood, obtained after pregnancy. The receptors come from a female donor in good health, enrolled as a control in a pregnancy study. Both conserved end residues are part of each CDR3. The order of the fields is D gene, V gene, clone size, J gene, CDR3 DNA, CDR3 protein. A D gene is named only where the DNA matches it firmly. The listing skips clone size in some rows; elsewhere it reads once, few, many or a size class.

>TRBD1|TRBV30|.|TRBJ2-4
TGTGCCTGGAGTGCCCCCGGGACAGAGGTAAACATTCAGTACTTC
CAWSAPGTEVNIQYF
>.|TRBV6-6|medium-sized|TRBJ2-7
TGTGCCACCCTTCTCCGGGTAGCGGAGGTCTCCTACGAGCAGTACTTC
CATLLRVAEVSYEQYF
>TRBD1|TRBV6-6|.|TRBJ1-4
TGTGCCAGCAGCCACGAGGGGGCCACTAATGAAAAACTGTTTTTT
CASSHEGATNEKLFF
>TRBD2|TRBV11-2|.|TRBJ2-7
TGTGCCAGCAGCCTATGGGGGGCTAGCGGGAACTACGAGCAGTACTTC
CASSLWGASGNYEQYF
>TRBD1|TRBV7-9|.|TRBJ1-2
TGTGCCAGCTCGACAGGGATCGACTATGGCTACACCTTC
CASSTGIDYGYTF
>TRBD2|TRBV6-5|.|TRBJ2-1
TGTGCCAGCAGGGGAGCGGGAGGGCCTCCAATACAGTTCTTC
CASRGAGGPPIQFF
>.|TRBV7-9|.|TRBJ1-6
TGTGCCAGCAGCTTTAGTGGTCCTACTTCACCCCTCCACTTT
CASSFSGPTSPLHF
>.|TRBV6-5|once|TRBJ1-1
TGTGCCACGACGATGGGCATGAACACTGAAGCTTTCTTT
CATTMGMNTEAFF
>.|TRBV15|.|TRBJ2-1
TGTGCCACCAGCATCAGGGGTCGCCCCTACAATGAGCAGTTCTTC
CATSIRGRPYNEQFF
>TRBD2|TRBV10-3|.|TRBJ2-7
TGTGCCATCAGTCCCTTTACGGGAGGGGTCGAGCAGTACTTC
CAISPFTGGVEQYF
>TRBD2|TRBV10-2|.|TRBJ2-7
TGCGCCAGCAGTCTAGCGGGGGGGCCGGACGAGCAGTACTTC
CASSLAGGPDEQYF
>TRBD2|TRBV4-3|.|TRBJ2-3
TGCGCCAGCAGCCAAAGCGGGGGAACAGATACGCAGTATTTT
CASSQSGGTDTQYF
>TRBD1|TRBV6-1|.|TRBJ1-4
TGTGCCAGCATCCAGGACAGGGGGCGAGAAAAACTGTTTTTT
CASIQDRGREKLFF
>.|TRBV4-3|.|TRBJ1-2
TGCGCCAGCAGCCAAGGGGTCGTGGGAGCGGATGGCTACACCTTC
CASSQGVVGADGYTF
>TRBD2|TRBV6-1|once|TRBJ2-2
TGTGCCAGCAGGAAAGCGGGGGACACCGGGGAGCTGTTTTTT
CASRKAGDTGELFF
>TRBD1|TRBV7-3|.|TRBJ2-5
TGTGCCAGCAGCTTATACGGGACAGGGTTTCAAGAGACCCAGTACTTC
CASSLYGTGFQETQYF
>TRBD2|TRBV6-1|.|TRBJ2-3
TGTGCCATCCTCCCGGCTAGCGGGAGTCCAGATACGCAGTATTTT
CAILPASGSPDTQYF